These 22 T cell receptor beta chains were sequenced from one sample in a study of spatial heterogeneity in lung cancer. TCRdb reprocessed the 5' RACE reads with MiXCR, giving one entry per CDR3 protein. The sample holds 39,000 or so distinct CDR3 sequences, 6% to 8% seen once. Time point in this sample: sample taken at primary tumor resection. Frozen PBMC, nontumor lung or tumor provided whole RNA, which was sequenced unsorted. Material: PBMCs, obtained at surgery. The origin of the receptors is a male donor with early-stage non-small cell lung cancer.

V gene TRBV20-1 combines with J gene TRBJ2-5; 7 bases agree with TRBD2. The CDR3 consists of 15 residues. The V gene's germline CDR1 is DFQATT and CDR2 SNEGSKA (reference sequence). V shed 0 bases, J shed 1 base, and the junction held 5 bases outside the gene matches. This chain's CDR3 is CSARDYGEGQETQYF. CDR3 nucleotide sequence: TGCAGTGCTAGAGATTATGGGGAGGGCCAAGAGACCCAGTACTTC.

This clonotype was seen only a few times. This sequence joins TRBV7-2 and TRBJ1-5; no firm D call. CDR1 is SGHTA and CDR2 is FQGNSA in the germline V gene. This CDR3 spans 12 amino acids. V lost 6 bases and J 7 bases, leaving 10 bases between the germline ends. The CDR3, as DNA: TGTGCCAGCAGTCAAAGCGGCCAGCCCCAGCATTTT. Its translation: CASSQSGQPQHF.

This clonotype was seen many times. CDR3 loop: CASSTGQGTEQYF. The CDR3 DNA follows: TGTGCCAGCAGCACGGGACAGGGGACCGAGCAGTACTTC. The gene calls are TRBV5-6 and TRBJ2-7, with 10 bases fitting TRBD1. V shed 4 bases and J 6 bases; nucleotides not matched to a gene: 4. CDR1 is SGHDT, CDR2 YYEEEE, per germline. The CDR3 spans 13 residues. The whole variable domain, filled in from reference TRBV5-6 and TRBJ2-7, reads DAGVTQSPTHLIKTRGQQVTLRCSPKSGHDTVSWYQQALGQGPQFIFQYYEEEERQRGNFPDRFSGHQFPNYSSELNVNALLLGDSALYLCASSTGQGTEQYFGPGTRLTVT.

This clonotype was seen many times. The chain employs TRBV19 and TRBJ2-3; 7 nucleotides match TRBD1. The germline V gene encodes CDR1 LNHDA and CDR2 SQIVND (reference sequence). This CDR3 is 15 amino acids long. V was clipped by 5 bases and J by 3 bases; unmatched bases: 8. The CDR3 nucleotides are TGTGCCAGTAGTGCCCGACAGGGAATGACAGATACGCAGTATTTT. Protein sequence: CASSARQGMTDTQYF.

This clonotype came up many times. V usage is TRBV11-2 and J usage is TRBJ2-5, with 7 bases that match TRBD2. V gave up 5 bases and J gave up 5 bases; unmatched junction bases: 8. Germline V gene sequence: CDR1 SGHAT, CDR2 FQNNGV. The CDR3 covers 14 residues. The DNA for the CDR3 is TGTGCCAGCAGCCCAACGACCGGGGGGGAGACCCAGTACTTC. Translation: CASSPTTGGETQYF.

The chain joins TRBV4-2 to TRBJ2-1, with 8 bases lining up with TRBD2. The CDR3 runs to 17 residues. Per the germline V gene, CDR1 is LGHNA and CDR2 is YNFKEQ. V lost 4 bases and J lost 5; bases outside the gene matches: 13. The CDR3 DNA follows: TGTGCCAGCAGCCCGCCGGGTCCAGCGGGGGCCAACAATGAGCAGTTCTTC. This codes for CASSPPGPAGANNEQFF.

This clonotype appeared many times. The chain uses TRBV3-1 and TRBJ1-2; TRBD1 agrees at 7 bases. V lost 0 bases to trimming and J lost 7 bases; unmatched junction nucleotides: 5. The CDR3 length is 14 residues. Germline V CDR1 and CDR2: LGHDT, YNNKEL (reference sequence). The CDR3 DNA sequence: TGTGCCAGCAGCCAAGAGACAGGGCGTGCTGGCTACACCTTC. Its protein is CASSQETGRAGYTF.

A few counts support this clonotype. The chain carries TRBV25-1 and TRBJ1-6; a weak D match, TRBD1 (5 bases). The length of the CDR3 is 14 residues. Per germline, CDR1 MGHDK and CDR2 SYGVNS. Between the trimmed V and J ends, which lost 8 bases and 3 bases, there was a span of 11 bases. CDR3 amino acids: CASGTGVYNSPLHF. The CDR3 region has the DNA TGTGCCAGCGGTACAGGTGTCTATAATTCACCCCTCCACTTT.

This clonotype was seen ten or more times. The gene calls are TRBV27 and TRBJ2-1; D remains unclear. Trimming removed 5 bases at V and 6 bases at J, with 11 bases between. From germline, CDR1 is MNHEY and CDR2 SMNVEV (reference sequence). This CDR3 is built from 13 residues. As DNA, the CDR3 is TGTGCCAGCAGTACCGAGTACCTCAATGAGCAGTTCTTC. Translation: CASSTEYLNEQFF.

This clonotype was found many times. The chain has TRBV10-3 and TRBJ2-7, with TRBD2 matching 7 bases. V gave up 7 bases and J gave up 2 bases; unmatched junction bases: 14. The CDR3 consists of 16 residues. Germline CDR1 is ENHRY and CDR2 is SYGVKD. CDR3 coding DNA: TGTGCCATCACCAAGAGACTAGCTGTATCTACCTACGAGCAGTACGTC. This translates into CAITKRLAVSTYEQYV.

Ten or more counts support this clonotype. V gene TRBV20-1 combines with J gene TRBJ2-3; TRBD2 agrees at 8 bases. Unmatched junction bases numbered 18, after V lost 6 bases and J lost 4 bases. The CDR3 extends over 17 amino acids. Germline CDR1 reads DFQATT; CDR2 reads SNEGSKA (reference sequence). CDR3 loop: CSAPLETAGDIPDTQYF. CDR3 nucleotides: TGCAGTGCCCCCCTTGAGACAGCGGGAGATATTCCAGATACGCAGTATTTT.

This clonotype was counted ten times or more. The chain combines TRBV4-1 with TRBJ2-3; TRBD2 might be the D (6 bases). This CDR3 comprises 16 residues. CDR1 is MGHRA, CDR2 YSYEKL, per germline. The V end was cut by 2 bases, the J end by 0 bases, with 12 bases between. CDR3 nucleotide sequence: TGCGCCAGCAGCCAACTAGCCCTAGCGAGCACAGATACGCAGTATTTT. This encodes CASSQLALASTDTQYF.

This clonotype was counted at least ten times. The rearrangement links TRBV12-3 or TRBV12-4 to TRBJ1-1; D gene uncertain. With 7 bases removed from V and 10 bases from J, the gap between germline ends came to 16 bases. The CDR3 runs 12 residues. Here the CDR3 DNA reads TGTGCCAGCAATCGCGGGAGTCTTGGAGCTTTCTTT. Encoded protein: CASNRGSLGAFF.

This clonotype came up a few times. The V gene is TRBV20-1, the J gene TRBJ2-6; 9 bases match TRBD1. V trimming: 5 bases; J trimming: 0 bases; junction bases outside the gene matches: 5. CDR3 size: 16 residues. In germline, CDR1 is DFQATT, CDR2 SNEGSKA (reference sequence). CDR3: CSADGTGSSGANVLTF. CDR3 nucleotides: TGCAGTGCTGACGGGACAGGGAGCTCTGGGGCCAACGTCCTGACTTTC.

This clonotype was seen many times. The chain links TRBV7-2 to TRBJ2-3, with TRBD2 identical over 11 bases. CDR1 is SGHTA and CDR2 is FQGNSA in the germline V gene. Trimming removed 5 bases from V and 0 bases from J; junction bases left unmatched: 4. CDR3 length equals 16 residues. The CDR3 sequence: CASSPRTSGSTDTQYF. For the CDR3, the DNA is TGTGCCAGCAGCCCAAGGACTAGCGGGAGCACAGATACGCAGTATTTT.

CDR3 sequence: CAWDGTGGEKLFF. The CDR3 DNA sequence: TGTGCCTGGGACGGGACAGGAGGGGAAAAACTGTTTTTT. The rearrangement joins TRBV30 to TRBJ1-4, with TRBD1 matching over 8 bases. The V gene end was trimmed by 5 bases and the J gene end by 8 bases; junction bases not matched to a gene: 7. CDR3 length equals 13 residues. CDR1 is GTSNPN and CDR2 is SVGIG in the germline V gene (reference sequence).

The gene calls are TRBV7-9 and TRBJ2-5; weak D call: TRBD1 (5 bases). Deletions cut 2 bases from V and 5 bases from J, with 18 bases between. Germline V gene lookup returns CDR1 SEHNR and CDR2 FQNEAQ (reference sequence). The CDR3 totals 16 residues. The CDR3: CASSLRRGSREETQYF. The CDR3 bases are TGTGCCAGCAGCTTACGAAGGGGCTCCCGAGAGGAGACCCAGTACTTC.

The DNA for the CDR3 is TGTGCCAGCAGTTCCAACGATCACGGGGGCGAAAAACTGTTTTTT. This encodes CASSSNDHGGEKLFF. This chain uses TRBV28 with TRBJ1-4; the D gene is possibly TRBD1 (6 bases). CDR3 length: 15 residues. Germline loops: CDR1 MDHEN, CDR2 SYDVKM. Trimming cost V 4 bases and J 8 bases, with 17 bases left between them.

This clonotype occurred many times. The rearrangement joins TRBV7-2 to TRBJ1-5; D is possibly TRBD1 (5 bases). This CDR3 contains 16 residues. Trimming removed 0 bases from V and 6 bases from J, with 15 bases in between. Germline-derived CDR1 and CDR2 are SGHTA and FQGNSA. The DNA for the CDR3 is TGTGCCAGCAGCTTAGCGCCAGGGATTCAGTTTCAGCCCCAGCATTTT. Its protein product is CASSLAPGIQFQPQHF.

In its sample, this clonotype was seen a few times. The rearrangement joins TRBV5-1 to TRBJ1-6; TRBD1 matches at 12 bases. The CDR3 extends over 14 amino acids. J was trimmed by 10 bases and V by 4 bases; bases with no gene match: 3. Germline CDR1 and CDR2: SGHRS and YFSETQ. The CDR3 nucleotides read TGCGCCAGCAGCCCGGGGACAGGGGGCTCACCCCTCCACTTT. Translating it yields CASSPGTGGSPLHF.

This clonotype came up a few times. V and J are TRBV6-6 and TRBJ2-4, with a tentative D call TRBD1 (5 bases). The CDR3 totals 12 residues. The germline CDR1 and CDR2 sequences are MNHNY and SVGAGI (reference sequence). The V end lost 7 bases, the J end lost 8 bases, and 12 bases lay between the germline ends. CDR3 sequence: CASTTDTYIQYF. CDR3 in DNA: TGTGCCAGCACCACGGACACGTACATTCAGTACTTC.

This clonotype was observed many times. This rearrangement joins TRBV29-1 to TRBJ1-1; 7 positions agree with TRBD1. Germline V gene lookup returns CDR1 SQVTM and CDR2 ANQGSEA. CDR3 length: 14 amino acids. Trimming removed 3 bases from V and 2 bases from J; junction bases left unmatched: 6. The CDR3 DNA reads TGCAGCGTTGACCTGCCAGGGGGTAACACTGAAGCTTTCTTT. Translated, it gives CSVDLPGGNTEAFF.